This T cell receptor (beta chain) emerged from a study of blood T cell repertoires in COVID-19. Study details: Sources were T cells, B-cell-depleted T cells, or PBMCs; the material itself was cDNA or gDNA.

Authors' data handling: Cell counts per sample came from amplifying reference gene primers. The assay was immunoSEQ multiplex PCR, and TCRdb's table has in-frame clones only and misses some. That table is the source of V, J and clone size, and D and trimming were worked out from the DNA. Altogether under 250,000 clones are present, about 89% being singletons, with the ten largest covering roughly 6%. The CDR3 is 13 amino acids. The germline V gene has CDR1 ENHRY and CDR2 SYGVKD. With V trimmed by 10 bases and J by 3 bases, 4 bases remained unmatched. This clonotype originated in a man aged 55 to 70 who had recovered from COVID-19. The sequenced sample consisted of peripheral blood. The chain links TRBV10-3 to TRBJ1-3; TRBD1 matches at 9 bases. The CDR3: CATTGGGGNTIYF. Here the CDR3 DNA reads TGTGCCACCACAGGGGGCGGTGGAAACACCATATATTTT.